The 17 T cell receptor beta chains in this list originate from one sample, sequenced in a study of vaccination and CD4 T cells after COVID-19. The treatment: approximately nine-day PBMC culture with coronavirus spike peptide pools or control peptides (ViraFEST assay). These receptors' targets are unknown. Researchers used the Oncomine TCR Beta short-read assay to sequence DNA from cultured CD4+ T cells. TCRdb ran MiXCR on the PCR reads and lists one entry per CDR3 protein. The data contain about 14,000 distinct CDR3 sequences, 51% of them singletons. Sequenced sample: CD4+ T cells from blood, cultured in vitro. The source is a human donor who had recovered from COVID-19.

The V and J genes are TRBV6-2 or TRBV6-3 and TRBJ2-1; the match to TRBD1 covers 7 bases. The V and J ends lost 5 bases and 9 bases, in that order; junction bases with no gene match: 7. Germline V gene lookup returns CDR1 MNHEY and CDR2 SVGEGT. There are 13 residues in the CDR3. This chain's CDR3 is CASSRDSLSEQFF. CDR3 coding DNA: TGTGCCAGCAGTCGGGACAGCCTTAGTGAGCAGTTCTTC.

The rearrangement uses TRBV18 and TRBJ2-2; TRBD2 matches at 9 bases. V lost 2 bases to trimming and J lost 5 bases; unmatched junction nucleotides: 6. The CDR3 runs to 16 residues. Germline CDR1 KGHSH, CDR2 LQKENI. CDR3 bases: TGTGCCAGCTCACCAAGGTTAGCGGGAGTTACCGGGGAGCTGTTTTTT. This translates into CASSPRLAGVTGELFF.

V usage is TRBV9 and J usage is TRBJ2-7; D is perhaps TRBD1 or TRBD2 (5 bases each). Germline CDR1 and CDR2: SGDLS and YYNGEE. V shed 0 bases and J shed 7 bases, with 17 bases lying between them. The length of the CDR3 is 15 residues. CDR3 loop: CASSVGSRAEGEQYF. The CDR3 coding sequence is TGTGCCAGCAGCGTAGGTTCCCGGGCTGAGGGGGAGCAGTACTTC. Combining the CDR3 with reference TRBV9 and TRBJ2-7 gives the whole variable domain DSGVTQTPKHLITATGQRVTLRCSPRSGDLSVYWYQQSLDQGLQFLIQYYNGEERAKGNILERFSAQQFPDLHSELNLSSLELGDSALYFCASSVGSRAEGEQYFGPGTRLTVT.

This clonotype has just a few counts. As DNA, the CDR3 is TGCAGTGCTAGAGATGCGAGGGCTGGAAACACCATATATTTT. It codes for CSARDARAGNTIYF. V and J are TRBV20-1 and TRBJ1-3; the D is unclear. The CDR3 has 14 residues. V shed 0 bases and J shed 2 bases, with 8 bases lying between them. CDR1 is DFQATT, CDR2 SNEGSKA, per germline (reference sequence).

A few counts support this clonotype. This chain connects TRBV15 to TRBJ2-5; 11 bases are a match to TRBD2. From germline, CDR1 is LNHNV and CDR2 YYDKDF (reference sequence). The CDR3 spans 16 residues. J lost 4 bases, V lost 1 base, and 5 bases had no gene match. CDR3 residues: CATSRVLAGGGETQYF. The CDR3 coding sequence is TGTGCCACCAGCAGAGTTCTAGCGGGAGGAGGAGAGACCCAGTACTTC. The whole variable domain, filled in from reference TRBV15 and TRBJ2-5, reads DAMVIQNPRYQVTQFGKPVTLSCSQTLNHNVMYWYQQKSSQAPKLLFHYYDKDFNNEADTPDNFQSRRPNTSFCFLDIRSPGLGDTAMYLCATSRVLAGGGETQYFGPGTRLLVL.

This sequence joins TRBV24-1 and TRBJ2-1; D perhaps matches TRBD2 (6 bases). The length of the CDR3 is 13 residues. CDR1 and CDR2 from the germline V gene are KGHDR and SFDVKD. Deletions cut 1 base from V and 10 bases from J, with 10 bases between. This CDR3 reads CATSDLGLREQFF. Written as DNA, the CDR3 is TGTGCCACCAGTGATTTAGGACTACGGGAGCAGTTCTTC.

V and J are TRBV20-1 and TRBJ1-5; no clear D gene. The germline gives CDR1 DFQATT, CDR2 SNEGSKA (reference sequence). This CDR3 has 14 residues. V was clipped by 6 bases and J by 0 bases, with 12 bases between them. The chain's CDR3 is CSASLGGSNQPQHF. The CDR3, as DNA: TGCAGTGCCAGCCTGGGTGGTAGCAATCAGCCCCAGCATTTT.

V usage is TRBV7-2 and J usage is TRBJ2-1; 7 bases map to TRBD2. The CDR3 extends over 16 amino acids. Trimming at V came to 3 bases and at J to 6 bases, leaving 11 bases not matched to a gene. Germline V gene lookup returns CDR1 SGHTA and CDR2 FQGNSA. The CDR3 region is CASSFTVLAGANEQFF. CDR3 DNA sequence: TGTGCCAGCAGCTTTACTGTTTTGGCGGGAGCCAATGAGCAGTTCTTC.

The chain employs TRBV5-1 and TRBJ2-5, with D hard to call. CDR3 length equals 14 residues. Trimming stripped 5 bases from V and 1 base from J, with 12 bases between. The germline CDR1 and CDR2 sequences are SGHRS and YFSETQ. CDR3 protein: CASRDPAPQETQYF. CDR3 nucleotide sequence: TGCGCCAGCAGAGACCCCGCGCCCCAAGAGACCCAGTACTTC.

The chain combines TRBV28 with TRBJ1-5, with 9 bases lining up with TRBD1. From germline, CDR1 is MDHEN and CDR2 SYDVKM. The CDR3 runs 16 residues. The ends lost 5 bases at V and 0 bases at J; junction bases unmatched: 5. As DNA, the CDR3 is TGTGCCAGCAGTGGGACAGGGCAATATAGCAATCAGCCCCAGCATTTT. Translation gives CASSGTGQYSNQPQHF.

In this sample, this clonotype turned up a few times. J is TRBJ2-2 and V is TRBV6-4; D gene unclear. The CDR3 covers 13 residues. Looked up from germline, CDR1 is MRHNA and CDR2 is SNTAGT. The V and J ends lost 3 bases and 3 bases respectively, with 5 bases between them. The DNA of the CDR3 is TGTGCCAGCAGTGAGTCCGACACCGGGGAGCTGTTTTTT. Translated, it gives CASSESDTGELFF.

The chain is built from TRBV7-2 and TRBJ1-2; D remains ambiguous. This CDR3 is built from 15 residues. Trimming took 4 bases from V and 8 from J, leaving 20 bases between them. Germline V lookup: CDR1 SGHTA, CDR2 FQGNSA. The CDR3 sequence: CASSSPRRTDHGYTF. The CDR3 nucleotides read TGTGCCAGCAGCTCCCCCCGGAGAACCGACCACGGCTACACCTTC.

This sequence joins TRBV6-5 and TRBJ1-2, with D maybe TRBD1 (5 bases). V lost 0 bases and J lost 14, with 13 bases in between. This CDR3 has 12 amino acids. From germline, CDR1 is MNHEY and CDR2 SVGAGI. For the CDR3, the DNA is TGTGCCAGCAGTTACTCATTCAGGGCAGCGACCTTC. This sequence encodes CASSYSFRAATF.

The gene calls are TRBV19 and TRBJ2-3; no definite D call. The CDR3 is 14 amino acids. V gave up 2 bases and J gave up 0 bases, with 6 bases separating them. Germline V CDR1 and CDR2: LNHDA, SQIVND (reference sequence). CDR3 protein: CASSISASTDTQYF. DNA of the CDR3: TGTGCCAGTAGTATATCCGCCAGCACAGATACGCAGTATTTT.

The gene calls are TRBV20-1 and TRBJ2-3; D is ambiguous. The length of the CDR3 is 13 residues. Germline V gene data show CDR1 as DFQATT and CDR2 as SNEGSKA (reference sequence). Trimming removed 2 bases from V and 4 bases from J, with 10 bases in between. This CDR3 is CSARIVWADTQYF. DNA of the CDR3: TGCAGTGCTAGAATAGTGTGGGCAGATACGCAGTATTTT.

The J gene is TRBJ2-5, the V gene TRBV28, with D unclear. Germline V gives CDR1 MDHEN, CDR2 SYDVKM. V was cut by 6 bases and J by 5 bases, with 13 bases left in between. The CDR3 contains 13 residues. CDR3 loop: CASRGNGGETQYF. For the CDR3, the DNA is TGTGCCAGCAGGGGTAACGGTGGGGAGACCCAGTACTTC.

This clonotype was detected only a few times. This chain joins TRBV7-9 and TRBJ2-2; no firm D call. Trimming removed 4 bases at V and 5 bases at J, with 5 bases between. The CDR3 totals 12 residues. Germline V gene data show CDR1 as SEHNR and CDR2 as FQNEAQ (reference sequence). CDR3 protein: CASSSWTGELFF. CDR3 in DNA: TGTGCCAGCAGCTCCTGGACCGGGGAGCTGTTTTTT.